This is a list of T cell receptor beta chains from one sample in a study of T-cell memory formation after mild COVID-19. TCRdb re-called the 5' RACE reads with MiXCR, one entry per CDR3 protein. The sample includes approximately 340,000 distinct CDR3 sequences, approximately 13% of them seen just once. Sequences were obtained from PBMCs or a T cell subset sorted from them (not recorded which). The origin of the receptors is a man younger than 35 who had mild COVID-19 (a few samples of this study predate the infection). Cell type and time point are not known. Both conserved end residues are trimmed from each CDR3. D genes are given only for firm matches. Size tells how often a clone was seen (once, few, many) or the class of an expanded clone, and some rows leave it out.

TRBV3-1	few	TRBJ2-3	TRBD1	ASSPRLGQSTDTQY
TRBV29-1	.	TRBJ2-1	TRBD1	SGRDRDNEQF
TRBV7-2	.	TRBJ2-3	.	ASSLTGPPWDTQY
TRBV4-3	few	TRBJ2-7	TRBD1	ASSQDPGQPFYEQY
TRBV6-1	few	TRBJ2-5	TRBD1	ASRPAGTGDEETQY
TRBV3-1	few	TRBJ1-5	.	ASSPSVANQPQH
TRBV7-9	few	TRBJ1-4	TRBD1	ASSSRDRGENEKLF
TRBV7-8	many	TRBJ2-7	TRBD2	ASSLALADEQY
TRBV6-1	.	TRBJ1-1	TRBD1	ASRPGQGRMEAF
TRBV6-5	.	TRBJ1-4	.	ASSPLQAGREKLF
TRBV28	few	TRBJ2-4	TRBD2	ASSRSGGANIQY
TRBV5-1	.	TRBJ2-7	.	ASSLEDGVSYEQY
TRBV7-9	few	TRBJ1-1	.	ASSFSLQGRNTEAF
TRBV7-2	few	TRBJ2-3	TRBD2	ASAGTSSYTDTQY
TRBV5-1	.	TRBJ1-2	.	ASSWSGTELRGYT
TRBV3-1	.	TRBJ1-6	.	ASSQPGLNSPLH
TRBV20-1	.	TRBJ1-5	.	SARRHYSNQPQH
TRBV7-6	many	TRBJ2-3	TRBD1	ASSWTGGDTDTQY
TRBV14	.	TRBJ2-7	TRBD1	ASSHHSGTGGREQY
TRBV7-2	few	TRBJ2-7	TRBD2	ASSLSSGGAEQY
TRBV24-1	few	TRBJ2-1	TRBD2	ATSDVASGAYNEQF
TRBV5-1	many	TRBJ2-7	.	ASSLHGFYEQY
TRBV29-1	few	TRBJ1-1	.	SVFGGTRAF
TRBV6-2/TRBV6-3	.	TRBJ2-2	.	ASSYSVTGTGELF
TRBV12-3/TRBV12-4	few	TRBJ2-5	.	ASSSSYQETQY
TRBV5-6	.	TRBJ1-2	TRBD1	ASSSRGLEYT
TRBV6-6	.	TRBJ1-5	.	ASSYDFSQPQH
TRBV12-5	few	TRBJ1-5	.	ASGLVLRQLDQPQH
TRBV7-9	few	TRBJ1-6	TRBD1	ASSFQSGTEYNSPLH
TRBV11-2	few	TRBJ2-1	.	ASTEARQRAEQF
TRBV7-9	few	TRBJ1-2	.	ASGSSTYGYT
TRBV5-1	.	TRBJ2-3	.	ASSLPDSSTDTQY
TRBV12-3/TRBV12-4	few	TRBJ1-2	.	ASSLLGSGFGYT
TRBV19	few	TRBJ1-4	.	ASRFNRLGPEKLF
TRBV5-1	many	TRBJ1-2	.	ASSLAGNYGYT
TRBV5-6	.	TRBJ2-5	.	ASSLGSTETQY
TRBV20-1	many	TRBJ1-1	.	SATRPEVTEAF
TRBV7-7	.	TRBJ2-3	.	ASTTGYADTQY
TRBV3-1	.	TRBJ2-2	TRBD1	ASSQDPGQGRELF
TRBV6-5	many	TRBJ2-1	.	ASSYYYGGRRNEQF
TRBV5-1	few	TRBJ2-7	.	ASSSLPLGNYYEQY
TRBV6-6	few	TRBJ2-2	.	ASSPGTHLGTGELF